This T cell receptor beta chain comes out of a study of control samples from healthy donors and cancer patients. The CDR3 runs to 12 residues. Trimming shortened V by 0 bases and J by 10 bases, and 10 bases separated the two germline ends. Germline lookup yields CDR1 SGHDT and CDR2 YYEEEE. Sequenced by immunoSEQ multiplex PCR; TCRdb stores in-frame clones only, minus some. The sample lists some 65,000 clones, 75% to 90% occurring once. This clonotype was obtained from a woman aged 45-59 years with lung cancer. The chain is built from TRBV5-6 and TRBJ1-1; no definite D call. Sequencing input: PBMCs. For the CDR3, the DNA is TGTGCCAGCAGCTTGGGGTTTGAACGAGCTTTCTTT. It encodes CASSLGFERAFF. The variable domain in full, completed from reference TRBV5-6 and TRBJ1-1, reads DAGVTQSPTHLIKTRGQQVTLRCSPKSGHDTVSWYQQALGQGPQFIFQYYEEEERQRGNFPDRFSGHQFPNYSSELNVNALLLGDSALYLCASSLGFERAFFGQGTRLTVV.